A selection of T cell receptor beta chains follows, all from one sample in a study of spatial heterogeneity in lung cancer. TCRdb independently ran MiXCR on the 5' RACE reads; one entry per CDR3 protein. The sample has under 3,000 distinct CDR3 sequences; about 1.5% are singletons. Specimen: lung tumor tissue, collected at surgery. These receptors all stem from a male donor with early-stage non-small cell lung cancer. Both conserved end residues are part of each CDR3. A D gene is named only where the DNA matches it firmly. Clone size, where shown, is once, few, many, or a class for clones that have expanded.

clone_size j_call d_call v_call cdr3_length cdr3_aa cdr3_nt
medium-sized TRBJ2-1 TRBD2 TRBV30 14 CAWWGTSRVNEQFF TGTGCCTGGTGGGGGACTAGCAGGGTCAATGAGCAGTTCTTC
medium-sized TRBJ2-1 TRBD2 TRBV2 15 CASGRRLAAYNEQFF TGTGCCAGCGGGAGGCGGCTAGCGGCATACAATGAGCAGTTCTTC
medium-sized TRBJ2-3 TRBD2 TRBV7-2 18 CASSHYPRLAGGPDTQYF TGTGCCAGCAGCCACTACCCTCGGCTAGCGGGAGGGCCAGATACGCAGTATTTT
medium-sized TRBJ1-6 - TRBV30 13 CAWRGQRNSPLHF TGTGCCTGGAGAGGGCAGCGTAATTCACCCCTCCACTTT
medium-sized TRBJ2-2 - TRBV6-5 15 CASSYGHANTGELFF TGTGCCAGCAGTTACGGGCACGCGAACACCGGGGAGCTGTTTTTT
medium-sized TRBJ2-1 - TRBV20-1 14 CSARRAGRYNEQFF TGCAGTGCTAGACGGGCGGGGCGCTACAATGAGCAGTTCTTC
medium-sized TRBJ2-4 - TRBV7-2 16 CASSLAGRGAKNIQYF TGTGCCAGCAGCTTAGCGGGTCGGGGTGCCAAAAACATTCAGTACTTC
medium-sized TRBJ2-2 TRBD2 TRBV7-8 19 CASSLKRRGRAIGTGELFF TGTGCCAGCAGCTTAAAACGGCGCGGGAGGGCGATTGGAACCGGGGAGCTGTTTTTT
medium-sized TRBJ2-2 TRBD2 TRBV2 17 CASSVRLGLASTGELFF TGTGCCAGCAGTGTTAGACTGGGACTAGCGTCGACCGGGGAGCTGTTTTTT
large TRBJ2-3 TRBD2 TRBV7-6 15 CASSVVSGGYDTQYF TGTGCCAGCAGCGTGGTTAGCGGGGGGTATGATACGCAGTATTTT
many TRBJ2-2 - TRBV6-2/TRBV6-3 13 CASSYSYTGELFF TGTGCCAGCAGTTACTCTTATACCGGGGAGCTGTTTTTT
medium-sized TRBJ1-6 TRBD1 TRBV6-5 18 CASSRDRVPSSYNSPLHF TGTGCCAGCAGCCGGGACAGGGTCCCCAGCTCCTATAATTCACCCCTCCACTTT
medium-sized TRBJ2-2 - TRBV12-3/TRBV12-4 19 CASSYRDWLELDFTGELFF TGTGCCAGCAGTTACCGGGACTGGTTGGAGTTGGATTTCACCGGGGAGCTGTTTTTT
many TRBJ2-7 TRBD1 TRBV6-5 15 CASSLGQGITYEQYF TGTGCCAGCAGCTTGGGACAGGGGATAACCTACGAGCAGTACTTC
large TRBJ1-4 TRBD1 TRBV14 15 CASSPNRGLSEKLFF TGTGCCAGCAGCCCGAACAGGGGACTTTCTGAAAAACTGTTTTTT
many TRBJ2-5 TRBD2 TRBV7-2 16 CASSQALAGARMAQYF TGTGCCAGCAGCCAGGCGCTAGCGGGGGCCCGGATGGCCCAGTACTTC
medium-sized TRBJ1-6 - TRBV27 14 CASSLTERNSPLHF TGTGCCAGCAGTCTGACAGAGAGAAATTCACCCCTCCACTTT
medium-sized TRBJ1-2 - TRBV6-1 16 CASSEAGTLGGYGYTF TGTGCCAGCAGTGAAGCGGGAACCCTTGGTGGCTATGGCTACACCTTC
medium-sized TRBJ2-5 - TRBV7-2 14 CASSFRRGGETQYF TGTGCCAGCAGCTTTAGGAGGGGAGGAGAGACCCAGTACTTC
large TRBJ2-1 - TRBV6-2/TRBV6-3 13 CASSLMGDNEQFF TGTGCCAGCAGTCTCATGGGGGACAATGAGCAGTTCTTC
medium-sized TRBJ2-4 - TRBV6-1 16 CASSEPDRLAKNIQYF TGTGCCAGCAGTGAACCAGACCGATTAGCCAAAAACATTCAGTACTTC
medium-sized TRBJ1-1 - TRBV10-1 13 CASSVRANTEAFF TGCGCCAGCAGTGTGCGGGCGAACACTGAAGCTTTCTTT
medium-sized TRBJ1-4 TRBD1 TRBV6-5 15 CASTRQGGMGEKLFF TGTGCCAGCACTCGACAGGGAGGGATGGGGGAAAAACTGTTTTTT
medium-sized TRBJ1-1 TRBD1 TRBV20-1 15 CSASQDRGLVFEAFF TGCAGTGCTAGCCAGGACAGGGGACTGGTATTTGAAGCTTTCTTT
many TRBJ2-3 - TRBV4-1 12 CASSLPTDTQYF TGCGCCAGCAGCCTCCCCACAGATACGCAGTATTTT
medium-sized TRBJ2-2 TRBD2 TRBV5-4 15 CASSPGGAEAGELFF TGTGCCAGCAGCCCCGGGGGGGCTGAGGCCGGGGAGCTGTTTTTT
many TRBJ2-7 TRBD2 TRBV20-1 14 CSARVSGRAYEQYF TGCAGTGCTAGAGTTAGCGGGAGGGCATACGAGCAGTACTTC
medium-sized TRBJ2-6 TRBD1 TRBV6-5 17 CASSMGQFSSGANVLTF TGTGCCAGCAGTATGGGACAGTTTAGCTCTGGGGCCAACGTCCTGACTTTC
large TRBJ2-1 - TRBV9 14 CASSGSSLGVEQFF TGTGCCAGCAGCGGAAGCTCTTTGGGGGTAGAGCAGTTCTTC
medium-sized TRBJ2-5 TRBD2 TRBV7-7 16 CASSLVGTSGAETQYF TGTGCCAGCAGCTTAGTAGGGACTAGCGGCGCAGAGACCCAGTACTTC
medium-sized TRBJ2-7 - TRBV9 13 CASSVVEGDEQYF TGTGCCAGCAGCGTAGTGGAGGGAGACGAGCAGTACTTC
many TRBJ2-1 TRBD1 TRBV7-3 14 CASSPTGTGWEQFF TGTGCCAGCAGCCCCACCGGGACAGGGTGGGAGCAGTTCTTC
medium-sized TRBJ1-3 - TRBV4-2 15 CASSQATVFGNTIYF TGTGCCAGCAGCCAAGCAACGGTCTTCGGAAACACCATATATTTT
medium-sized TRBJ1-6 - TRBV30 13 CAWSRNYNSPLHF TGTGCCTGGAGTCGCAACTATAATTCACCCCTCCACTTT
medium-sized TRBJ2-3 - TRBV20-1 11 CSAPGRDTQYF TGCAGTGCTCCAGGTCGGGATACGCAGTATTTT
medium-sized TRBJ2-2 TRBD2 TRBV7-8 19 CASSPRPGTSGIRSGELFF TGTGCCAGCAGCCCACGACCTGGGACTAGCGGGATAAGGAGCGGGGAGCTGTTTTTT
large TRBJ2-5 - TRBV6-5 13 CASSSGSEETQYF TGTGCCAGCAGTTCAGGGTCTGAAGAGACCCAGTACTTC
medium-sized TRBJ2-3 TRBD1 TRBV10-3 15 CAIKTGTDPTDTQYF TGTGCCATCAAGACTGGGACAGATCCCACAGATACGCAGTATTTT
- TRBJ2-5 - TRBV3-1 10 CGSSQETQYF TGTGGCAGCAGCCAAGAGACCCAGTACTTC
large TRBJ1-5 - TRBV7-2 14 CASSLGEGLQPQHF TGTGCCAGCAGCTTAGGAGAAGGATTACAGCCCCAGCATTTT
medium-sized TRBJ1-3 TRBD1 TRBV18 16 CASSIRGGADGNTIYF TGTGCCAGCTCGATCCGAGGGGGCGCAGATGGAAACACCATATATTTT
large TRBJ2-1 TRBD2 TRBV10-1 12 CASSETGAGLFF TGCGCCAGCAGTGAAACGGGAGCGGGGCTGTTCTTC
many TRBJ1-5 - TRBV6-1 16 CASSDGQKTSNQPQHF TGTGCCAGCAGTGATGGTCAAAAAACGAGCAATCAGCCCCAGCATTTT
medium-sized TRBJ2-5 TRBD1 TRBV15 17 CATSRGTGGTGKETQYF TGTGCCACCAGCAGGGGAACAGGAGGGACAGGGAAAGAGACCCAGTACTTC
medium-sized TRBJ1-3 - TRBV4-1 13 CASSQTTGNTIYF TGCGCCAGCAGCCAAACGACTGGAAACACCATATATTTT
medium-sized TRBJ1-2 - TRBV20-1 15 CSASPGGGINYGYTF TGCAGTGCTAGTCCCGGGGGCGGAATTAACTATGGCTACACCTTC
many TRBJ2-7 - TRBV27 14 CASSPTGITYEQYF TGTGCCAGCAGTCCGACGGGGATTACCTACGAGCAGTACTTC
medium-sized TRBJ2-7 - TRBV5-5 15 CASSLGRSRGYEQYF TGTGCCAGCAGCTTGGGGAGATCCAGAGGGTACGAGCAGTACTTC
medium-sized TRBJ2-2 - TRBV12-3/TRBV12-4 13 CASILQGTGELFF TGTGCCAGCATTTTACAGGGAACCGGGGAGCTGTTTTTT
medium-sized TRBJ2-1 TRBD2 TRBV7-2 16 CASSRYFGGAYNEQFF TGTGCCAGCAGCAGATACTTTGGGGGGGCCTACAATGAGCAGTTCTTC
medium-sized TRBJ1-5 - TRBV2 14 CASTKEGLGQPQHF TGTGCCAGCACTAAGGAGGGCTTAGGCCAGCCCCAGCATTTT
many TRBJ2-7 - TRBV4-2 14 CASSQVLGPYEQYF TGTGCCAGCAGCCAAGTTCTGGGTCCCTACGAGCAGTACTTC
many TRBJ1-5 - TRBV12-5 13 CASGFQGMPPQHF TGTGCTAGTGGTTTTCAGGGGATGCCGCCCCAGCATTTT
many TRBJ2-1 TRBD2 TRBV19 16 CASSGLARFSYNEQFF TGTGCCAGTAGTGGACTAGCAAGATTCTCCTACAATGAGCAGTTCTTC
many TRBJ2-3 TRBD1 TRBV24-1 16 CATSDTTGGITDTQYF TGTGCCACCAGTGATACGACAGGGGGGATCACAGATACGCAGTATTTT
medium-sized TRBJ2-5 - TRBV14 11 CASTTPVMWYF TGTGCCAGCACTACACCCGTGATGTGGTACTTC
few TRBJ2-3 TRBD1 TRBV15 15 CATSGGQGNADTQYF TGTGCCACCAGCGGAGGACAGGGGAATGCAGATACGCAGTATTTT